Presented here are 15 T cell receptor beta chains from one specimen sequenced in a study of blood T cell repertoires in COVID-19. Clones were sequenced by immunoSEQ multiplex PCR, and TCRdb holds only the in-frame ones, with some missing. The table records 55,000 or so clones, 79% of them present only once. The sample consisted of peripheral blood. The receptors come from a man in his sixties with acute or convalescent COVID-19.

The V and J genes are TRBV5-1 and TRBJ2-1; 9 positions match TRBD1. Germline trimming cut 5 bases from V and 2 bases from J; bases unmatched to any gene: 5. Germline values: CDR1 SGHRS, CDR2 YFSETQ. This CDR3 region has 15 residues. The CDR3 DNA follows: TGCGCCAGCAGTTTTGGACAGGGGACCTACAATGAGCAGTTCTTC. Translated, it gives CASSFGQGTYNEQFF.

The CDR3, as DNA: TGCGCCAGCAGCCAAGTACGACATATCGCTAACTATGGCTACACCTTC. This translates into CASSQVRHIANYGYTF. The chain uses TRBV4-1 and TRBJ1-2; D unclear. Between the trimmed V and J ends, which lost 1 base and 0 bases, there was a span of 12 bases. Germline V lookup: CDR1 MGHRA, CDR2 YSYEKL. CDR3 length equals 16 residues.

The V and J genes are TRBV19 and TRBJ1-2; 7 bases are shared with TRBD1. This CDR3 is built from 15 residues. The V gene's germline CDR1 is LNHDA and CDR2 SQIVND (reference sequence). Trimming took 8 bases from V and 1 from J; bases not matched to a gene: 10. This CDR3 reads CASLPRDRVNYGYTF. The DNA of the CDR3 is TGTGCCAGTTTACCTCGGGACAGAGTTAACTATGGCTACACCTTC.

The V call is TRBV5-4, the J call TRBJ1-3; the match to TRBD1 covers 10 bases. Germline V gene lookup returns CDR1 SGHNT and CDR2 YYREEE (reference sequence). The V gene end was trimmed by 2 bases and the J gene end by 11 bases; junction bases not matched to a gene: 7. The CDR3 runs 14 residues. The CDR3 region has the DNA TGTGCCAGCAGCTTAGGACAGGGGGAGAGCTCCATATATTTT. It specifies CASSLGQGESSIYF.

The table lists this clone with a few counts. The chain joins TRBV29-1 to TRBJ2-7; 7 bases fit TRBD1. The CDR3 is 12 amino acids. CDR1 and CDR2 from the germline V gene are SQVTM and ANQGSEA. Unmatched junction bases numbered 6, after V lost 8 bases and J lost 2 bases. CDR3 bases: TGCAGCTTTCGGGACAGTCCCTACGAGCAGTACTTC. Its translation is CSFRDSPYEQYF.

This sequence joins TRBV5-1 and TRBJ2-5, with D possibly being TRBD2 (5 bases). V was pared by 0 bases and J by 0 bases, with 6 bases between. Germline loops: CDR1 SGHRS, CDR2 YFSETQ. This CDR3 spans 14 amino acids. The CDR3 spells CASSLGGNQETQYF. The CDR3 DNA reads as TGCGCCAGCAGCTTGGGAGGGAACCAAGAGACCCAGTACTTC.

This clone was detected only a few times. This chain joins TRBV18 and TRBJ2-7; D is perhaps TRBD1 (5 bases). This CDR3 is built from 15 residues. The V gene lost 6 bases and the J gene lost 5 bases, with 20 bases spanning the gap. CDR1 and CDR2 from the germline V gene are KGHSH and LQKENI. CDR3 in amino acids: CASSERRALGHEQYF. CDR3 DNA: TGTGCCAGCTCGGAACGCAGGGCTCTTGGCCACGAGCAGTACTTC.

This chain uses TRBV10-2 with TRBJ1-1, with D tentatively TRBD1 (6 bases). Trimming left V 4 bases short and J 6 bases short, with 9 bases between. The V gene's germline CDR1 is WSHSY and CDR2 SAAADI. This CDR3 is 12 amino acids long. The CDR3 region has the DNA TGCGCCAGCAGTGGGGGGGGCCCTGAAGCTTTCTTT. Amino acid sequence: CASSGGGPEAFF.

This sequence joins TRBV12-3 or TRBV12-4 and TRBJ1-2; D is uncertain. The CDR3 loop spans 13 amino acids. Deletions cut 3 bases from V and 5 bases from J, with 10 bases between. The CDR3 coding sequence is TGTGCCAGCAGTTTCCGTGGACTATATGGCTACACCTTC. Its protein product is CASSFRGLYGYTF.

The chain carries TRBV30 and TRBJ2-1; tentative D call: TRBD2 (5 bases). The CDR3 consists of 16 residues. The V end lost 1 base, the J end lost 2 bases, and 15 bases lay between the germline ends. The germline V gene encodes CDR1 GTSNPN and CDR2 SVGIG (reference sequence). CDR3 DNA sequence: TGTGCCTGGAGTGGGGAGACTTCCACTACCTACAATGAGCAGTTCTTC. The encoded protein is CAWSGETSTTYNEQFF.

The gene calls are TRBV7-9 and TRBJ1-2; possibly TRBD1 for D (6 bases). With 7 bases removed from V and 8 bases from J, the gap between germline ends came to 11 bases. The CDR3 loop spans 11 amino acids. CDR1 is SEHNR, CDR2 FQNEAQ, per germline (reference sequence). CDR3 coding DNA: TGTGCCAGCACCAGGGGCGACGGCTACACCTTC. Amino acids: CASTRGDGYTF.

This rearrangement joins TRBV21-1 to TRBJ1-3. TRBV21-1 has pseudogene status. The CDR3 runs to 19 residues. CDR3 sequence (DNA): TGTGCCAGCAGCTCGCCTAAGTCCCCCATCGGGGGCTCTGGAAACACCATATATTTT. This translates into CASSSPKSPIGGSGNTIYF.

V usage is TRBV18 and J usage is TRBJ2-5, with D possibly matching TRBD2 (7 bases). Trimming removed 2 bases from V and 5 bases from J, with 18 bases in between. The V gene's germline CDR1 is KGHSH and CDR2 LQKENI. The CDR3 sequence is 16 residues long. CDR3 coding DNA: TGTGCCAGCTCACCAAATGGCGGGGGCATTCCGGAGACCCAGTACTTC. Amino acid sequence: CASSPNGGGIPETQYF.

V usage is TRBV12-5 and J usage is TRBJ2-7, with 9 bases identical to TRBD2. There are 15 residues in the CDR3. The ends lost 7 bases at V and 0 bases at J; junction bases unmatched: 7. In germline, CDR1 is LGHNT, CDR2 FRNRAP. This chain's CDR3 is CASVLAGASSYEQYF. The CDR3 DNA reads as TGTGCTAGTGTCTTAGCGGGGGCAAGCTCCTACGAGCAGTACTTC.

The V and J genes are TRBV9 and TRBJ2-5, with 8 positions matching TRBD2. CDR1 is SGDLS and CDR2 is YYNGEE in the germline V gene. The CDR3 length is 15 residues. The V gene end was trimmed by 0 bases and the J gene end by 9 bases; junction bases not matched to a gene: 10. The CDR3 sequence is CASSVGAGLDPSQYF. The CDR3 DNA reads TGTGCCAGCAGCGTAGGGGCGGGACTAGATCCTTCCCAGTACTTC. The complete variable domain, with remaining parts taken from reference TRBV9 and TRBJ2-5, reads DSGVTQTPKHLITATGQRVTLRCSPRSGDLSVYWYQQSLDQGLQFLIQYYNGEERAKGNILERFSAQQFPDLHSELNLSSLELGDSALYFCASSVGAGLDPSQYFGPGTRLLVL.